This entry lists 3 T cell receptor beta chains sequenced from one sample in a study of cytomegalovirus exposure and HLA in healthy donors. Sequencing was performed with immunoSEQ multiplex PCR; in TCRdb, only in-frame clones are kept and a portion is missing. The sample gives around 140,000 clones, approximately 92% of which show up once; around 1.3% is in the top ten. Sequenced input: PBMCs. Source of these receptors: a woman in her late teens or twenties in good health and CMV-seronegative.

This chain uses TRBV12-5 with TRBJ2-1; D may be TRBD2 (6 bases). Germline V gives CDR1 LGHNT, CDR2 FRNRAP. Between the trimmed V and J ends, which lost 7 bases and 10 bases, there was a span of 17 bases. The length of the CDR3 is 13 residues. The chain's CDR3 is CASALGGAGEQFF. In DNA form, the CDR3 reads TGTGCTAGTGCCCTGGGCGGGGCCGGAGAGCAGTTCTTC.

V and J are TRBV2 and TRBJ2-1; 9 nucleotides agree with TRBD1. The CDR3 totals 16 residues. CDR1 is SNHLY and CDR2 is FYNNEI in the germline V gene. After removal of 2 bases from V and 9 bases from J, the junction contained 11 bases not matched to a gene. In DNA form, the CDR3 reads TGTGCCAGCAGTGAACGTAGGACAGGGGATTGGGGTGAGCAGTTCTTC. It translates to CASSERRTGDWGEQFF.

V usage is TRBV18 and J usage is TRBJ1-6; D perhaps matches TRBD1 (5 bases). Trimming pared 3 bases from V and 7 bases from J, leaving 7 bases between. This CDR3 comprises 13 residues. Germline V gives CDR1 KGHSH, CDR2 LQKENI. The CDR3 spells CASSPGGNSPLHF. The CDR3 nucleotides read TGTGCCAGCTCACCCGGGGGGAATTCACCCCTCCACTTT.